Listed below are T cell receptor beta chains from one sample, sequenced in a study of shared clonotypes between healthy human individuals. The assay was immunoSEQ multiplex PCR, and TCRdb's table has in-frame clones only and misses some. The table lists approximately 2,200,000 clones, around 93% of them singletons. The material sequenced was naive CD8+ T cells from PBMCs. Receptor source: a man in his late teens or twenties in good health. Some clones in this sample may be carry-over from other donors' samples. CDR3s include the opening cysteine and the closing phenylalanine or tryptophan. D genes are given only for firm matches. Size is stated for part of the rows, as once, few or many counts, or as a class when the clone is expanded.

d_gene: TRBD2
v_gene: TRBV28
len: 15
j_gene: TRBJ2-5
abundance: once
CDR3aa: CASSSTSEGEETQYF
CDR3nt: TGTGCCAGCAGCTCGACTAGCGAAGGGGAAGAGACCCAGTACTTC

d_gene: NA
v_gene: TRBV7-3
len: 14
j_gene: TRBJ2-1
abundance: NA
CDR3aa: CASSFSGVSNEQFF
CDR3nt: TGTGCCAGCAGCTTTTCCGGAGTAAGCAATGAGCAGTTCTTC

d_gene: TRBD1
v_gene: TRBV7-2
len: 14
j_gene: TRBJ1-5
abundance: NA
CDR3aa: CASSDTGVNQPQHF
CDR3nt: TGTGCCAGCAGCGACACAGGGGTCAATCAGCCCCAGCATTTT

d_gene: TRBD1
v_gene: TRBV18
len: 14
j_gene: TRBJ2-7
abundance: NA
CDR3aa: CASSSPGQGDEQYF
CDR3nt: TGTGCCAGCTCATCGCCGGGACAGGGCGACGAGCAGTACTTC

d_gene: NA
v_gene: TRBV5-4
len: 16
j_gene: TRBJ1-4
abundance: once
CDR3aa: CASSSLGDPTNEKLFF
CDR3nt: TGTGCCAGCAGCTCTCTGGGGGACCCAACTAATGAAAAACTGTTTTTT

d_gene: NA
v_gene: TRBV6-1
len: 15
j_gene: TRBJ1-5
abundance: NA
CDR3aa: CASSEFHGANQPQHF
CDR3nt: TGTGCCAGCAGTGAATTTCACGGAGCCAATCAGCCCCAGCATTTT

d_gene: TRBD1
v_gene: TRBV9
len: 15
j_gene: TRBJ1-5
abundance: once
CDR3aa: CASSVGGRGDQPQHF
CDR3nt: TGTGCCAGCAGCGTAGGTGGCAGGGGGGATCAGCCCCAGCATTTT

d_gene: TRBD2
v_gene: TRBV29-1
len: 17
j_gene: TRBJ2-7
abundance: NA
CDR3aa: CSVVGRTSGRSSYEQYF
CDR3nt: TGCAGCGTTGTCGGCAGGACTAGCGGGCGGAGCTCCTACGAGCAGTACTTC

d_gene: NA
v_gene: TRBV18
len: 16
j_gene: TRBJ2-3
abundance: NA
CDR3aa: CASSPRSHHSTDTQYF
CDR3nt: TGTGCCAGCTCACCAAGGTCCCACCATAGCACAGATACGCAGTATTTT

d_gene: NA
v_gene: TRBV7-9
len: 14
j_gene: TRBJ2-1
abundance: few
CDR3aa: CASSLALGHHEQFF
CDR3nt: TGTGCCAGCAGCTTAGCGCTGGGGCACCATGAGCAGTTCTTC

d_gene: NA
v_gene: TRBV5-1
len: 15
j_gene: TRBJ2-5
abundance: NA
CDR3aa: CASSLGAGVGKTQYF
CDR3nt: TGTGCCAGCAGCTTGGGGGCCGGGGTTGGGAAGACCCAGTACTTC

d_gene: TRBD1
v_gene: TRBV10-3
len: 14
j_gene: TRBJ1-4
abundance: NA
CDR3aa: CAISETGGNEKLFF
CDR3nt: TGTGCCATCAGTGAGACAGGGGGAAATGAAAAACTGTTTTTT

d_gene: TRBD2
v_gene: TRBV7-9
len: 13
j_gene: TRBJ2-7
abundance: NA
CDR3aa: CASSFTSGYEQYF
CDR3nt: TGTGCCAGCAGCTTTACTAGCGGCTACGAGCAGTACTTC

d_gene: TRBD1
v_gene: TRBV5-1
len: 15
j_gene: TRBJ2-7
abundance: NA
CDR3aa: CASSFVPGTGREQYF
CDR3nt: TGCGCCAGCAGCTTCGTCCCCGGGACAGGGCGGGAGCAGTACTTC

d_gene: NA
v_gene: TRBV2
len: 15
j_gene: TRBJ1-1
abundance: NA
CDR3aa: CASSEGAGVRTEAFF
CDR3nt: TGTGCCAGCAGTGAGGGGGCAGGGGTCCGGACTGAAGCTTTCTTT

d_gene: TRBD1
v_gene: TRBV27
len: 15
j_gene: TRBJ1-5
abundance: NA
CDR3aa: CASGRQGDSNQPQHF
CDR3nt: TGTGCCAGCGGAAGACAGGGAGATAGCAATCAGCCCCAGCATTTT

d_gene: TRBD1
v_gene: TRBV28
len: 13
j_gene: TRBJ2-3
abundance: NA
CDR3aa: CASTSDRGDTQYF
CDR3nt: TGTGCCAGCACCTCGGACAGGGGCGATACGCAGTATTTT

d_gene: TRBD2
v_gene: TRBV5-1
len: 17
j_gene: TRBJ2-5
abundance: NA
CDR3aa: CASSPIKREGWGETQYF
CDR3nt: TGCGCCAGCAGCCCGATCAAGCGGGAGGGCTGGGGAGAGACCCAGTACTTC

d_gene: TRBD1
v_gene: TRBV5-1
len: 15
j_gene: TRBJ1-1
abundance: NA
CDR3aa: CASSLGQGANTEAFF
CDR3nt: TGCGCCAGCAGCTTGGGACAGGGGGCAAACACTGAAGCTTTCTTT

d_gene: TRBD1
v_gene: TRBV6-4
len: 15
j_gene: TRBJ1-1
abundance: NA
CDR3aa: CANQKTDRVNTEAFF
CDR3nt: TGTGCCAACCAGAAAACGGACAGGGTGAACACTGAAGCTTTCTTT

d_gene: NA
v_gene: TRBV27
len: 13
j_gene: TRBJ2-7
abundance: NA
CDR3aa: CASRRGATYEQYF
CDR3nt: TGTGCCAGCAGGAGGGGAGCCACCTACGAGCAGTACTTC

d_gene: NA
v_gene: TRBV7-9
len: 14
j_gene: TRBJ2-7
abundance: NA
CDR3aa: CASRFPGGAGEQYF
CDR3nt: TGTGCCAGCAGATTCCCAGGAGGGGCGGGGGAGCAGTACTTC

d_gene: NA
v_gene: TRBV28
len: 14
j_gene: TRBJ1-2
abundance: NA
CDR3aa: CASTPRLGGYGYTF
CDR3nt: TGTGCCAGCACCCCGCGTTTAGGCGGGTATGGCTACACCTTC

d_gene: TRBD1
v_gene: TRBV25-1
len: 13
j_gene: TRBJ1-2
abundance: NA
CDR3aa: CASSYRGSYGYTF
CDR3nt: TGTGCCAGCAGCTACAGGGGCTCCTATGGCTACACCTTC

d_gene: NA
v_gene: TRBV27
len: 14
j_gene: TRBJ2-7
abundance: NA
CDR3aa: CASSLMPTSYEQYF
CDR3nt: TGTGCCAGCAGTTTGATGCCAACATCCTACGAGCAGTACTTC

d_gene: TRBD2
v_gene: TRBV28
len: 16
j_gene: TRBJ2-4
abundance: NA
CDR3aa: CASSSTGGTGKNIQYF
CDR3nt: TGTGCCAGCAGTTCGACCGGGGGGACTGGCAAAAACATTCAGTACTTC

d_gene: NA
v_gene: TRBV27
len: 14
j_gene: TRBJ2-1
abundance: NA
CDR3aa: CASSLRDPRNEQFF
CDR3nt: TGTGCCAGCAGTTTAAGGGACCCCAGGAATGAGCAGTTCTTC

d_gene: NA
v_gene: TRBV4-3
len: 16
j_gene: TRBJ1-1
abundance: NA
CDR3aa: CASSQDGAGFNTEAFF
CDR3nt: TGCGCCAGCAGCCAAGATGGGGCGGGGTTTAACACTGAAGCTTTCTTT

d_gene: TRBD1
v_gene: TRBV6-6
len: 13
j_gene: TRBJ1-4
abundance: NA
CDR3aa: CASTRTGDEKLFF
CDR3nt: TGTGCCAGCACCCGGACAGGGGACGAAAAACTGTTTTTT

d_gene: NA
v_gene: TRBV4-1
len: 16
j_gene: TRBJ1-1
abundance: few
CDR3aa: CASSQDQPMMNTEAFF
CDR3nt: TGCGCCAGCAGCCAAGATCAGCCGATGATGAACACTGAAGCTTTCTTT

d_gene: NA
v_gene: TRBV7-9
len: 12
j_gene: TRBJ2-3
abundance: NA
CDR3aa: CASTPRTDTQYF
CDR3nt: TGTGCCAGCACGCCTCGGACAGATACGCAGTATTTT

d_gene: TRBD1
v_gene: TRBV28
len: 16
j_gene: TRBJ2-1
abundance: NA
CDR3aa: CASSFRGGTGSNEQFF
CDR3nt: TGTGCCAGCAGTTTTCGAGGCGGGACAGGGTCGAATGAGCAGTTCTTC

d_gene: NA
v_gene: TRBV4-1
len: 15
j_gene: TRBJ2-1
abundance: NA
CDR3aa: CASSQTGSSYNEQFF
CDR3nt: TGCGCCAGCAGCCAGACTGGGAGTTCGTACAATGAGCAGTTCTTC

d_gene: NA
v_gene: TRBV6-1
len: 15
j_gene: TRBJ1-2
abundance: NA
CDR3aa: CASSEAPGGNYGYTF
CDR3nt: TGTGCCAGCAGTGAAGCGCCGGGGGGGAACTATGGCTACACCTTC

d_gene: TRBD1
v_gene: TRBV7-7
len: 14
j_gene: TRBJ2-7
abundance: NA
CDR3aa: CASSSGDRPYEQYF
CDR3nt: TGTGCCAGCAGCTCAGGGGACAGACCCTACGAGCAGTACTTC

d_gene: NA
v_gene: TRBV9
len: 15
j_gene: TRBJ1-3
abundance: NA
CDR3aa: CASSVAFGIGNTIYF
CDR3nt: TGTGCCAGCAGCGTAGCTTTCGGGATAGGAAACACCATATATTTT

d_gene: NA
v_gene: TRBV7-8
len: 15
j_gene: TRBJ2-3
abundance: NA
CDR3aa: CASILTLRTSDTQYF
CDR3nt: TGTGCCAGCATCCTCACTCTTCGGACATCAGATACGCAGTATTTT

d_gene: NA
v_gene: TRBV19
len: 12
j_gene: TRBJ2-1
abundance: NA
CDR3aa: CATRRSNNEQFF
CDR3nt: TGTGCGACGCGCCGCTCGAATAATGAGCAGTTCTTC

d_gene: TRBD1
v_gene: TRBV18
len: 17
j_gene: TRBJ2-1
abundance: NA
CDR3aa: CASSPENAGTGDDEQFF
CDR3nt: TGTGCCAGCTCACCCGAAAACGCCGGGACAGGGGACGATGAGCAGTTCTTC

d_gene: TRBD1
v_gene: TRBV7-9
len: 13
j_gene: TRBJ1-5
abundance: NA
CDR3aa: CASSLGQGQPQHF
CDR3nt: TGTGCCAGCAGCTTGGGACAGGGACAGCCCCAGCATTTT

d_gene: NA
v_gene: TRBV10-3
len: 17
j_gene: TRBJ2-2
abundance: once
CDR3aa: CAISELERVLDTGELFF
CDR3nt: TGTGCCATCAGTGAGCTGGAGCGGGTTTTGGACACCGGGGAGCTGTTTTTT

d_gene: NA
v_gene: TRBV27
len: 13
j_gene: TRBJ1-2
abundance: NA
CDR3aa: CASSFSPNYGYTF
CDR3nt: TGTGCCAGCAGTTTCAGTCCCAACTATGGCTACACCTTC

d_gene: NA
v_gene: TRBV19
len: 16
j_gene: TRBJ1-4
abundance: once
CDR3aa: CASRNTQGVTNEKLFF
CDR3nt: TGTGCCAGCCGCAATACCCAGGGAGTAACTAATGAAAAACTGTTTTTT

d_gene: TRBD2
v_gene: TRBV4-1
len: 15
j_gene: TRBJ2-7
abundance: NA
CDR3aa: CASSQLLAGPYEQYF
CDR3nt: TGCGCCAGCAGCCAGTTACTAGCGGGACCCTACGAGCAGTACTTC

d_gene: NA
v_gene: TRBV19
len: 14
j_gene: TRBJ1-1
abundance: NA
CDR3aa: CASSGLIGSPEAFF
CDR3nt: TGTGCCAGTAGTGGGTTGATAGGGTCCCCTGAAGCTTTCTTT